The TCR beta chain under discussion was sequenced for a study of CD8 T cells in Susac syndrome. Reverse transcription used roughly 0.45 to 1 ug RNA and random hexamers. The CDR3 of TCR beta was amplified by immunoSEQ multiplex PCR across 54 Vbeta and 13 Jbeta. MiXCR, applied by TCRdb to the immunoSEQ multiplex PCR reads, yields one record per CDR3 protein. The sample lists around 280,000 distinct CDR3 sequences; 85% were seen once. The CDR3 is 10 amino acids. The V and J ends lost 5 bases and 8 bases respectively, with 6 bases between them. Per the germline V gene, CDR1 is GTSNPN and CDR2 is SVGIG (reference sequence). The multiple sclerosis control group comprised treatment-naive patients with stable or active relapsing-remitting disease.

Sequencing was done on a sample of CD8+ T cells from PBMCs. The chain combines TRBV30 with TRBJ2-2; the D is unclear. The TCR comes from a human donor with multiple sclerosis. The CDR3 DNA sequence: TGTGCCTGGGTCGGTGGGGAGCTGTTTTTT. This codes for CAWVGGELFF.